Shown below are 8 T cell receptor beta chains from a single sample sequenced in a study of blood T cell repertoires in COVID-19. Sequenced by immunoSEQ multiplex PCR; TCRdb stores in-frame clones only, minus some. The data show around 170,000 clones, 90% to 95% seen once. The sample was peripheral blood. Every receptor here comes from a man aged 50-60 years with acute or convalescent COVID-19.

The genes are TRBV2 and TRBJ1-5, with unresolved D. The CDR3 is 14 amino acids. Germline V lookup: CDR1 SNHLY, CDR2 FYNNEI. V was cut by 2 bases and J by 1 base, with 6 bases left in between. The CDR3 region is CASSERTSNQPQHF. The CDR3 region has the DNA TGTGCCAGCAGTGAACGCACAAGCAATCAGCCCCAGCATTTT.

The sample holds a few counts of this clone. J is TRBJ1-3 and V is TRBV27; 8 nucleotides line up with TRBD1. Germline lookup yields CDR1 MNHEY and CDR2 SMNVEV (reference sequence). V gave up 5 bases and J gave up 4 bases; unmatched junction bases: 10. The CDR3 sequence is 16 residues long. The CDR3 here is CASSLSWTGNGNTIYF. The CDR3 DNA sequence: TGTGCCAGCAGTCTTTCGTGGACAGGGAACGGAAACACCATATATTTT.

The chain is built from TRBV7-2 and TRBJ1-6, with TRBD1 as a possible D gene (6 bases). Trimming left V 5 bases short and J 5 bases short, with 13 bases between. Per germline, CDR1 SGHTA and CDR2 FQGNSA. CDR3 size: 15 residues. The CDR3 protein is CASSPSDRDNSPLHF. The CDR3 DNA follows: TGTGCCAGCAGCCCATCGGACAGAGATAATTCACCCCTCCACTTT.

CDR3 coding DNA: TGTGCCAGTAGTAGCGGGGGGCGCATCGGAAAACTGTTTTTT. The encoded protein is CASSSGGRIGKLFF. This sequence joins TRBV19 and TRBJ1-4, with D perhaps TRBD1 (6 bases). This CDR3 spans 14 amino acids. The germline gives CDR1 LNHDA, CDR2 SQIVND (reference sequence). Trimming removed 4 bases at V and 10 bases at J, with 16 bases between.

In this sample, this clone turned up once. This chain links TRBV28 with TRBJ1-2; possibly TRBD1 for D (6 bases). CDR1 and CDR2 from the germline V gene are MDHEN and SYDVKM. The V gene lost 4 bases and the J gene lost 10 bases, with 13 bases spanning the gap. This CDR3 spans 12 amino acids. The CDR3 bases are TGTGCCAGCAGTTGGATGAACAGGGACTACACCTTC. This translates into CASSWMNRDYTF.

The chain recombines TRBV11-3 with TRBJ1-6; D is ambiguous. CDR1 and CDR2 (germline): SGHNT, YENEEA. Trimming removed 4 bases at V and 4 bases at J, with 14 bases between. This CDR3 comprises 16 residues. CDR3 coding DNA: TGTGCCAGCAGCTCCCCTCCGACACCTTATAATTCACCCCTCCACTTT. Its translation: CASSSPPTPYNSPLHF.

This clone was recorded a few times. This chain joins TRBV5-1 and TRBJ2-2, with D unclear. Trimming shortened V by 2 bases and J by 2 bases, and 10 bases separated the two germline ends. The CDR3 length is 15 residues. Germline V CDR1 and CDR2: SGHRS, YFSETQ. CDR3 sequence (DNA): TGCGCCAGCAGCTTCAGTAGCAGTAACACCGGGGAGCTGTTTTTT. Amino acid sequence: CASSFSSSNTGELFF.

Here the CDR3 DNA reads TGTGCCAGCAGTCGACTAGCGGACACAGATACGCAGTATTTT. This sequence encodes CASSRLADTDTQYF. The chain links TRBV27 to TRBJ2-3, with TRBD2 matching over 9 bases. The CDR3 runs 14 residues. Germline assignment: CDR1 MNHEY and CDR2 SMNVEV (reference sequence). The ends lost 5 bases at V and 2 bases at J; junction bases unmatched: 2.